Each of the 18 T cell receptor beta chains below was sequenced from the same sample in a study of shared clonotypes between healthy human individuals. Libraries were prepared by immunoSEQ multiplex PCR; TCRdb keeps only in-frame clonotypes and omits some of them. The profile shows roughly 650,000 clones, 97% of them singletons. The sample consisted of naive CD4+ T cells sorted from blood. Subset: CD45RA+ positively selected. The receptors were gathered from a woman under 40 in good health.

This sequence joins TRBV7-3 and TRBJ2-1; D remains ambiguous. Looked up from germline, CDR1 is SGHTA and CDR2 is FQGTGA. Between the trimmed V and J ends, which lost 0 bases and 0 bases, there was a span of 9 bases. CDR3 length: 16 residues. CDR3 nucleotides: TGTGCCAGCAGCTTAACCGCTATAGCCTCCTACAATGAGCAGTTCTTC. This sequence encodes CASSLTAIASYNEQFF. Filled out from reference TRBV7-3 and TRBJ2-1, the complete variable domain reads GAGVSQTPSNKVTEKGKYVELRCDPISGHTALYWYRQSLGQGPEFLIYFQGTGAADDSGLPNDRFFAVRPEGSVSTLKIQRTERGDSAVYLCASSLTAIASYNEQFFGPGTRLTVL.

The gene calls are TRBV29-1 and TRBJ2-1; D is ambiguous. V dropped 4 bases and J dropped 7 bases, with 11 bases sitting between them. This CDR3 has 12 residues. In germline, CDR1 is SQVTM, CDR2 ANQGSEA. In DNA form, the CDR3 reads TGCAGCGTTGGAAAGGATGGGAATGAGCAGTTCTTC. It is translated as CSVGKDGNEQFF.

J is TRBJ2-5 and V is TRBV7-2; the match to TRBD1 covers 7 bases. This CDR3 comprises 14 residues. Germline V lookup: CDR1 SGHTA, CDR2 FQGNSA. The junction had 5 bases not matched to a gene; V was cut back by 1 base and J by 6 bases. CDR3 DNA: TGTGCCAGCAGCTTAGACAGGGGTGGAAAGACCCAGTACTTC. As protein: CASSLDRGGKTQYF.

For this clone: This specimen includes other DNA sequences encoding the same CDR3. This chain uses TRBV18 with TRBJ1-2, with D perhaps matching TRBD1 (5 bases). CDR3 length equals 14 residues. CDR1 and CDR2 from the germline V gene are KGHSH and LQKENI. V gave up 0 bases and J gave up 2 bases, with 7 bases separating them. The CDR3 loop is CASSPPGGNYGYTF. CDR3 sequence (DNA): TGTGCCAGCTCACCACCGGGGGGAAACTATGGCTACACCTTC. The full variable domain, completed using reference TRBV18 and TRBJ1-2, is NAGVMQNPRHLVRRRGQEARLRCSPMKGHSHVYWYRQLPEEGLKFMVYLQKENIIDESGMPKERFSAEFPKEGPSILRIQQVVRGDSAAYFCASSPPGGNYGYTFGSGTRLTVV.

This clone has a single count. J is TRBJ2-5 and V is TRBV10-1; D is unclear. CDR1 and CDR2 (germline): WNHNN, SYGVQD (reference sequence). Trimming removed 4 bases from V and 2 bases from J, with 8 bases in between. The CDR3 consists of 13 residues. DNA of the CDR3: TGCGCCAGCAGTGCTGCTAAACAAGAGACCCAGTACTTC. Its translation is CASSAAKQETQYF.

The chain links TRBV2 to TRBJ2-4; D possibly corresponds to TRBD1 (5 bases). From germline, CDR1 is SNHLY and CDR2 FYNNEI. V shed 5 bases and J shed 9 bases, with 20 bases lying between them. The CDR3 is made up of 15 amino acids. CDR3 coding DNA: TGTGCCAGCAGTATCGCCAGGGTAGGTCCTGCCATTCAGTACTTC. This sequence encodes CASSIARVGPAIQYF. Full variable domain (remainder filled in from reference TRBV2 and TRBJ2-4): EPEVTQTPSHQVTQMGQEVILRCVPISNHLYFYWYRQILGQKVEFLVSFYNNEISEKSEIFDDQFSVERPDGSNFTLKIRSTKLEDSAMYFCASSIARVGPAIQYFGAGTRLSVL.

V and J are TRBV5-1 and TRBJ1-2; D perhaps matches TRBD1 (5 bases). This CDR3 is 13 amino acids long. Germline V gene data show CDR1 as SGHRS and CDR2 as YFSETQ. V dropped 4 bases and J dropped 8 bases, with 15 bases sitting between them. CDR3 sequence: CASSPSGGMGYTF. The CDR3 DNA follows: TGCGCCAGCAGCCCCTCGGGGGGAATGGGCTACACCTTC.

The table lists this clone with a count of one. The V and J genes are TRBV10-3 and TRBJ1-5; 7 bases match TRBD1. The CDR3 spans 12 residues. CDR1 ENHRY and CDR2 SYGVKD come from the germline V gene. V gave up 11 bases and J gave up 3 bases; unmatched junction bases: 4. CDR3 in amino acids: CAAQGVNQPQHF. CDR3 coding DNA: TGTGCCGCCCAGGGGGTCAATCAGCCCCAGCATTTT.

J is TRBJ1-2 and V is TRBV28; D unclear. Germline values: CDR1 MDHEN, CDR2 SYDVKM. This CDR3 region has 14 residues. V was clipped by 6 bases and J by 2 bases, with 13 bases between them. CDR3 in amino acids: CASRAPGRNYGYTF. The DNA of the CDR3 is TGTGCCAGCAGAGCCCCTGGGAGGAACTATGGCTACACCTTC.

The chain joins TRBV7-8 to TRBJ2-1, with 8 bases matching TRBD1. Germline V CDR1 and CDR2: SGHVS, FQNEAQ. The length of the CDR3 is 15 residues. V shed 4 bases, J shed 6 bases, and the junction held 8 bases outside the gene matches. Written as DNA, the CDR3 is TGTGCCAGCAGCTCCCGACAGGGGTACATCAATGAGCAGTTCTTC. This codes for CASSSRQGYINEQFF.

The chain uses TRBV27 and TRBJ1-6, with a weak D call TRBD1 (5 bases). Germline lookup yields CDR1 MNHEY and CDR2 SMNVEV (reference sequence). CDR3 size: 16 residues. Deletions cut 4 bases from V and 0 bases from J, with 10 bases between. This chain's CDR3 is CASSSSGSSYNSPLHF. In DNA, the CDR3 is TGTGCCAGCAGTTCCTCAGGGAGCTCCTATAATTCACCCCTCCACTTT.

The chain recombines TRBV30 with TRBJ2-1; the D is unclear. Germline lookup yields CDR1 GTSNPN and CDR2 SVGIG (reference sequence). The CDR3 covers 14 residues. Trimming took off 3 bases at V and 6 bases at J, with 15 bases between the two ends. DNA for the CDR3: TGTGCCTGGAGCTCCTTCGCGGTAACCAATGAGCAGTTCTTC. Translation: CAWSSFAVTNEQFF.

The chain carries TRBV28 and TRBJ1-1, with no clear D. CDR1 and CDR2 from the germline V gene are MDHEN and SYDVKM. CDR3 size: 12 residues. Between the trimmed V and J ends, which lost 5 bases and 1 base, there was a span of 5 bases. The CDR3 nucleotides read TGTGCCAGCAGTATCAGGAACACTGAAGCTTTCTTT. This translates into CASSIRNTEAFF.

The gene calls are TRBV5-1 and TRBJ2-5; D possibly uses TRBD1 or TRBD2 (5 bases each). The CDR3 is 15 amino acids. V lost 0 bases and J 2 bases, leaving 11 bases between the germline ends. Per germline, CDR1 SGHRS and CDR2 YFSETQ. CDR3 nucleotide sequence: TGCGCCAGCAGCTTGGGGGGGATGGTTCAAGAGACCCAGTACTTC. Its translation: CASSLGGMVQETQYF.

The chain is built from TRBV29-1 and TRBJ2-2; D is perhaps TRBD1 (6 bases). Germline V gene lookup returns CDR1 SQVTM and CDR2 ANQGSEA. The CDR3 runs 16 residues. V lost 4 bases and J 0 bases, leaving 15 bases between the germline ends. DNA of the CDR3: TGCAGCGTTGCCGAAACGGGACAAGCGAACACCGGGGAGCTGTTTTTT. It specifies CSVAETGQANTGELFF.

The rearrangement links TRBV28 to TRBJ2-7, with D possibly being TRBD1 or TRBD2 (5 bases each). The V gene lost 6 bases and the J gene lost 2 bases, with 14 bases spanning the gap. This CDR3 comprises 14 residues. Germline values: CDR1 MDHEN, CDR2 SYDVKM. The chain's CDR3 is CASRSPGATYEQYF. CDR3 nucleotide sequence: TGTGCCAGCAGGTCCCCCGGGGCCACCTACGAGCAGTACTTC.

The chain combines TRBV7-2 with TRBJ2-7, with 11 bases aligning to TRBD2. CDR3 length equals 16 residues. In germline, CDR1 is SGHTA, CDR2 FQGNSA. V dropped 2 bases and J dropped 2; count of bases not matched to a gene: 5. The CDR3 DNA reads TGTGCCAGCAGCTTACAAGGGACTAGCGGAACCTACGAGCAGTACTTC. As protein: CASSLQGTSGTYEQYF.

This rearrangement joins TRBV11-3 to TRBJ2-2, with 13 bases that match TRBD2. The CDR3 runs to 16 residues. Trimming at V came to 4 bases and at J to 7 bases, leaving 6 bases not matched to a gene. Germline-derived CDR1 and CDR2 are SGHNT and YENEEA. CDR3 coding DNA: TGTGCCAGCAGCTCTGGACTAGCGGGAGTACTCGGGGAGCTGTTTTTT. Its translation is CASSSGLAGVLGELFF.